This T cell receptor (beta chain) was sequenced in a study of T cell responses to AZD1222 COVID-19 vaccine. Findings of the study overall: White British donors predominated, females outnumbered males, and clonal diversity was possibly underestimated.

Data came from immunoSEQ multiplex PCR; TCRdb stores just in-frame clones and leaves some out. The sample has about 160,000 clones, approximately 91% seen once; the top ten hold over 4.5%. Germline-derived CDR1 and CDR2 are LGHDT and YNNKEL (reference sequence). The CDR3 has 13 amino acids. Trimming shortened V by 1 base and J by 3 bases, and 7 bases separated the two germline ends. As to this clone: What it binds is unknown. Other DNA sequences within the sample encode an identical CDR3.

The TCR comes from an adult in good health. The input for sequencing was peripheral blood, taken on day 0 of AZD1222 vaccination. V and J are TRBV3-1 (or the pseudogene TRBV3-2) and TRBJ2-7; no reliable D call. The CDR3 DNA follows: TGTGCCAGCAGCCAAGGGGTTGTCTACGAGCAGTACTTC. Translation: CASSQGVVYEQYF.